Following are 13 T cell receptor beta chains from one sample sequenced in a study of cytomegalovirus exposure and HLA in healthy donors. Use of 60 Vbeta and 13 Jbeta primers characterized the PCR. Clones were sequenced by immunoSEQ multiplex PCR, and TCRdb holds only the in-frame ones, with some missing. The data show about 76,000 clones, with around three quarters seen just once and more than 2% held by the top ten. The specimen was PBMCs. Every receptor here comes from a man between 25 and 39 years old in good health and CMV-seronegative.

The chain couples TRBV7-2 to TRBJ2-1, with TRBD2 as a possible D gene (6 bases). V lost 5 bases to trimming and J lost 7 bases, with 18 bases between them. The CDR3 is 15 residues long. Germline CDR1 is SGHTA and CDR2 is FQGNSA. DNA of the CDR3: TGTGCCAGCAGCCTCCCCCTAGGGACTGGAAATGAGCAGTTCTTC. The encoded protein is CASSLPLGTGNEQFF.

The chain is built from TRBV5-4 and TRBJ1-2; the D is unclear. This CDR3 has 13 residues. Trimming cost V 9 bases and J 3 bases, with 15 bases left between them. Per the germline V gene, CDR1 is SGHNT and CDR2 is YYREEE (reference sequence). The DNA of the CDR3 is TGTGCCATCCCCCGCGGGCTGGACTATGGCTACACCTTC. It specifies CAIPRGLDYGYTF.

This rearrangement joins TRBV6-1 to TRBJ1-3; perhaps TRBD1 as D (5 bases). The ends were cut back, 8 bases at V and 0 bases at J, with 14 bases in the middle. Germline loops: CDR1 MNHNS, CDR2 SASEGT. The CDR3 extends over 15 amino acids. This CDR3 reads CASARGTVSGNTIYF. DNA of the CDR3: TGTGCCAGCGCCCGGGGGACGGTCTCTGGAAACACCATATATTTT.

The V gene is TRBV7-8, the J gene TRBJ1-5; D perhaps matches TRBD1 (5 bases). Germline V gene sequence: CDR1 SGHVS, CDR2 FQNEAQ. The CDR3 extends over 14 amino acids. Trimming removed 5 bases from V and 6 bases from J, with 14 bases in between. The CDR3 loop reads CASSPTGGSQPQHF. The DNA for the CDR3 is TGTGCCAGCAGCCCAACAGGAGGGAGTCAGCCCCAGCATTTT.

The V call is TRBV4-2, the J call TRBJ1-1; TRBD1 matches 10 bases. With 4 bases clipped from V and 3 bases from J, the junction kept 8 bases outside the gene matches. CDR1 LGHNA and CDR2 YNFKEQ come from the germline V gene. The CDR3 spans 16 residues. For the CDR3, the DNA is TGTGCCAGCAGCCGTCGACAGGGGGCCTGGGACACTGAAGCTTTCTTT. Protein product: CASSRRQGAWDTEAFF.

V usage is TRBV27 and J usage is TRBJ2-5; TRBD1 aligns across 7 bases. CDR3 length: 14 residues. V shed 6 bases, J shed 1 base, and the junction held 5 bases outside the gene matches. Per the germline V gene, CDR1 is MNHEY and CDR2 is SMNVEV (reference sequence). CDR3 DNA: TGTGCCAGCAGCCTGGGGACAGCCCAAGAGACCCAGTACTTC. Its translation: CASSLGTAQETQYF.

The chain is built from TRBV5-1 and TRBJ2-3; D perhaps matches TRBD2 (6 bases). CDR1 is SGHRS, CDR2 YFSETQ, per germline. The CDR3 has 15 amino acids. V was clipped by 0 bases and J by 1 base, with 9 bases between them. In DNA, the CDR3 is TGCGCCAGCAGCTTGGGGAGGGTCGGCACAGATACGCAGTATTTT. Translating gives CASSLGRVGTDTQYF.

The CDR3 is CASSIGGTANSPLHF. CDR3 sequence (DNA): TGTGCCAGTAGTATAGGGGGGACAGCAAATTCACCCCTCCACTTT. The rearrangement uses TRBV19 and TRBJ1-6; TRBD1 agrees at 7 bases. CDR3 length equals 15 residues. Germline V gene sequence: CDR1 LNHDA, CDR2 SQIVND (reference sequence). Trimming cost V 1 base and J 7 bases; bases outside gene matches: 4.

The rearrangement links TRBV4-2 to TRBJ2-5; TRBD2 is a possible D gene (6 bases). In germline, CDR1 is LGHNA, CDR2 YNFKEQ. V was pared by 0 bases and J by 0 bases, with 8 bases between. The CDR3 loop spans 15 amino acids. Here the CDR3 DNA reads TGTGCCAGCAGCCAAGATAGGACTAACCAAGAGACCCAGTACTTC. This encodes CASSQDRTNQETQYF.

This clone was observed a handful of times. The chain has TRBV5-4 and TRBJ2-7; D gene ambiguous. There are 15 residues in the CDR3. Trimming shortened V by 1 base and J by 3 bases, and 14 bases separated the two germline ends. CDR1 is SGHNT, CDR2 YYREEE, per germline (reference sequence). In DNA form, the CDR3 reads TGTGCCAGCAGCTTGTCGGGTAGCTATCTCTACGAGCAGTACTTC. Amino acids: CASSLSGSYLYEQYF.

This rearrangement joins TRBV28 to TRBJ2-7; D is unclear. Germline V lookup: CDR1 MDHEN, CDR2 SYDVKM. Trimming took 3 bases from V and 3 from J, leaving 15 bases between them. This CDR3 contains 15 residues. The chain's CDR3 is CASSFEADPFYEQYF. The CDR3 bases are TGTGCCAGCAGTTTCGAGGCAGATCCCTTCTACGAGCAGTACTTC.

The chain's CDR3 is CASSLWGQGKHYEQYF. CDR3 nucleotides: TGTGCCAGCAGTTTATGGGGGCAGGGTAAGCACTACGAGCAGTACTTC. The chain has TRBV28 and TRBJ2-7; a possible D gene is TRBD1 (5 bases). The CDR3 length is 16 residues. Germline assignment: CDR1 MDHEN and CDR2 SYDVKM. V lost 0 bases, J lost 3 bases, and 15 bases lay in between.

This chain joins TRBV5-1 and TRBJ1-1; a possible D gene is TRBD1 (5 bases). Trimming shortened V by 2 bases and J by 4 bases, and 12 bases separated the two germline ends. CDR3 length equals 14 residues. Germline V gene sequence: CDR1 SGHRS, CDR2 YFSETQ. The CDR3 DNA is TGCGCCAGCAGCTTATCAGGCAGGGCCACTGAAGCTTTCTTT. It is translated as CASSLSGRATEAFF.